A single sample is the source of the 7 T cell receptor beta chains below, sequenced in a study of CD8 T cells in ankylosing spondylitis. Via MiXCR, TCRdb re-called the 5' RACE reads, giving one row per CDR3 protein. The repertoire includes some 140,000 distinct CDR3 sequences, roughly 8.8% of them detected once, and 6% to 9.5% sits in the top ten. Sequenced input: synovial fluid, either unsorted or a sorted T cell fraction (not recorded which). The receptors stem from a male donor with ankylosing spondylitis.

This clonotype was seen ten or more times. The chain employs TRBV6-5 and TRBJ2-2; D remains unclear. This CDR3 has 14 residues. Trimming took off 4 bases at V and 0 bases at J, with 6 bases between the two ends. CDR1 MNHEY and CDR2 SVGAGI come from the germline V gene. Here the CDR3 reads CASSLGTNTGELFF. The CDR3 nucleotides read TGTGCCAGCAGTTTAGGAACGAACACCGGGGAGCTGTTTTTT.

This chain links TRBV30 with TRBJ2-1; 7 bases align to TRBD1. The trim removed 0 bases at V and 0 bases at J, leaving 5 bases unmatched. Looked up from germline, CDR1 is GTSNPN and CDR2 is SVGIG (reference sequence). This CDR3 spans 16 amino acids. CDR3 sequence: CAWSVHRGTSYNEQFF. The DNA for the CDR3 is TGTGCCTGGAGTGTTCACAGGGGAACCTCCTACAATGAGCAGTTCTTC. The variable domain in full, with the rest retrieved from reference TRBV30 and TRBJ2-1, is SQTIHQWPATLVQPVGSPLSLECTVEGTSNPNLYWYRQAAGRGLQLLFYSVGIGQISSEVPQNLSASRPQDRQFILSSKKLLLSDSGFYLCAWSVHRGTSYNEQFFGPGTRLTVL.

The chain combines TRBV6-1 with TRBJ1-5; possible D gene TRBD1, 6 bases. The CDR3 is 14 residues long. The germline CDR1 and CDR2 sequences are MNHNS and SASEGT. With 8 bases removed from V and 7 bases from J, the gap between germline ends came to 18 bases. The CDR3 spells CASRRAGDGQPQHF. The DNA for the CDR3 is TGTGCCAGCCGTCGGGCAGGGGATGGGCAGCCCCAGCATTTT.

This clonotype turned up a few times. The CDR3 is CASSLTTNRGDEQYF. The CDR3 bases are TGTGCCAGCAGCCTCACAACGAACAGGGGCGACGAGCAGTACTTC. The genes are TRBV3-1 and TRBJ2-7; 7 bases match TRBD1. CDR1 LGHDT and CDR2 YNNKEL come from the germline V gene (reference sequence). This CDR3 region has 15 residues. Losses at the gene ends were 4 bases for V and 5 bases for J; bases not matched to a gene: 11.

This chain links TRBV10-3 with TRBJ1-1, with 7 bases fitting TRBD1. This CDR3 region has 14 residues. Germline trimming cut 9 bases from V and 4 bases from J; bases unmatched to any gene: 11. Germline CDR1 and CDR2: ENHRY and SYGVKD. The CDR3 DNA sequence: TGTGCCATACGGACAGGATATTTGGGCACTGAAGCTTTCTTT. As protein: CAIRTGYLGTEAFF.

This clonotype was detected ten times or more. The chain uses TRBV12-3 or TRBV12-4 and TRBJ1-5, with 7 bases lining up with TRBD1. The length of the CDR3 is 15 residues. Trimming took 5 bases from V and 3 from J; bases not matched to a gene: 7. For the CDR3, the DNA is TGTGCCAGCAGTACAGGGGAGGGATACAATCAGCCCCAGCATTTT. Protein sequence: CASSTGEGYNQPQHF.

At least ten counts were recorded for this clonotype. This CDR3 is CSVSLGNSNQPQHF. CDR3 nucleotide sequence: TGCAGCGTTTCTTTGGGTAATAGCAATCAGCCCCAGCATTTT. The V call is TRBV29-1, the J call TRBJ1-5; no clear D gene. CDR3 size: 14 residues. V was cut by 5 bases and J by 0 bases, with 11 bases left in between. Per the germline V gene, CDR1 is SQVTM and CDR2 is ANQGSEA.